A selection of T cell receptor beta chains follows, all from one sample in a study of cytomegalovirus exposure and HLA in healthy donors. The assay was immunoSEQ multiplex PCR, and TCRdb's table has in-frame clones only and misses some. Its table records about 60,000 clones. The sequenced material came from PBMCs. The receptors originated from a man aged 50-59 years in good health and CMV-seropositive. CDR3s leave out the opening cysteine and the closing phenylalanine or tryptophan. D genes are given only for firm matches.

>TRBV30|-|TRBJ2-5
AWRVTGFQETQY
>TRBV29-1|-|TRBJ2-3
SVDGNTDTQY
>TRBV20-1|-|TRBJ1-1
SASFDTEAF
>TRBV7-2|TRBD2|TRBJ2-7
ASSLGGGYEQY
>TRBV6-1|-|TRBJ1-1
ASSISQRRNTEAF
>TRBV4-1|TRBD2|TRBJ2-3
ASSPTPKRGYTDTQY
>TRBV6-5|TRBD1|TRBJ1-5
ASSMTGYQPQH
>TRBV5-1|-|TRBJ1-6
ASSRDSNNSPLH
>TRBV4-2|TRBD1|TRBJ2-7
ASSQGTGDNEQY
>TRBV18|TRBD1|TRBJ1-2
ASSLGQAYGYT
>TRBV19|-|TRBJ1-1
ATFRGEAF
>TRBV4-1|TRBD1|TRBJ2-1
ASAPPGQGDDNEQF
>TRBV7-3|-|TRBJ2-1
ASSLTGLDNEQF
>TRBV18|-|TRBJ2-7
ASSAGQTSYEQY
>TRBV28|TRBD2|TRBJ2-7
ASRDRGGLYEQY
>TRBV7-6|TRBD2|TRBJ2-1
ASSLLAGGRDNEQF
>TRBV25-1|-|TRBJ1-5
ASSGAGNQPQH
>TRBV5-6|TRBD1|TRBJ2-7
ASSWTGGAYEQY
>TRBV14|TRBD1|TRBJ2-4
ASSQDIRTGSIQY
>TRBV30|TRBD1|TRBJ1-2
AWSAGTAYGYT
>TRBV4-3|-|TRBJ1-6
ASSQTPSSPLH
>TRBV12-5|-|TRBJ2-3
ASGFTASTDTQY
>TRBV6-1|-|TRBJ1-5
ASNMEEVQPQH
>TRBV7-2|-|TRBJ1-2
ASSPRGGSNYGYT
>TRBV5-1|-|TRBJ2-7
ASSLGLRRDEQY
>TRBV29-1|TRBD1|TRBJ1-2
SVGGATGVDYGYT
>TRBV30|-|TRBJ1-6
AWSVREYNSPLH
>TRBV5-1|-|TRBJ1-5
ASSLGGGNQPQH
>TRBV6-6|TRBD2|TRBJ2-1
ASSYLAGGYNEQF
>TRBV19|TRBD2|TRBJ2-7
ASSILGGSAYEQY
>TRBV30|TRBD1|TRBJ1-6
AWSARQGNSPLH
>TRBV6-5|-|TRBJ1-2
ASRTTKGGRQDT
>TRBV2|-|TRBJ2-3
ASNYVPDTQY
>TRBV7-2|TRBD2|TRBJ2-1
ASSLLAGNTYNEQF
>TRBV6-5|TRBD2|TRBJ2-5
ASSYSVIAGETQY
>TRBV7-2|-|TRBJ2-7
ASSSTGYEQY
>TRBV10-3|-|TRBJ1-1
AIRGGTEAF
>TRBV20-1|-|TRBJ2-1
SAGVYSTQF
>TRBV30|TRBD1|TRBJ1-1
AWSVPRTGVVNTEAF
>TRBV18|-|TRBJ1-2
ASSPQQEGYT
>TRBV4-2|TRBD1|TRBJ1-5
ASSQDPGGSNQPQH
>TRBV7-3|-|TRBJ1-1
ASSLIGGNTEAF
>TRBV10-3|-|TRBJ2-1
AIRGQSSYNEQF
>TRBV5-5|TRBD1|TRBJ2-5
ASSLVFRQGAGETQY
>TRBV4-1|-|TRBJ2-1
ASSQDRRALYNEQF
>TRBV18|-|TRBJ2-7
ASSPPSSYEQY